This TCR beta chain was sequenced for a study of neoadjuvant anti-PD-1 for oral cavity cancer. Sequencing used immunoSEQ multiplex PCR; TCRdb keeps in-frame clones, though not all of them. The data show roughly 20,000 clones, with more than 35% seen just once and 30% to 50% held by the top ten. Findings and limits, study-wide: Greater tumor shrinkage accompanied bigger post-treatment sizes of preexisting clones.

The germline V and J ends were trimmed by 4 bases and 0 bases, with 13 bases remaining between them. Per the germline V gene, CDR1 is SGHDN and CDR2 is FVKESK. There are 15 residues in the CDR3. Concerning this clone: Its target is unknown.

Documented time point: after neoadjuvant nivolumab, at surgical resection. The input for sequencing was tumor tissue, taken after nivolumab (anti-PD-1) treatment. The sequence was collected from a person aged 35 to 85 with oral cavity squamous cell carcinoma. V usage is TRBV14 and J usage is TRBJ2-7, with D perhaps given as TRBD1 or TRBD2 (6 bases each). CDR3 nucleotides: TGTGCCAGCAGCCTGGGGGGCGGGCCCTCCTACGAGCAGTACTTC. This translates into CASSLGGGPSYEQYF. Combining the CDR3 with reference TRBV14 and TRBJ2-7 gives the whole variable domain EAGVTQFPSHSVIEKGQTVTLRCDPISGHDNLYWYRRVMGKEIKFLLHFVKESKQDESGMPNNRFLAERTGGTYSTLKVQPAELEDSGVYFCASSLGGGPSYEQYFGPGTRLTVT.